This entry describes one T cell receptor beta chain. As yet, its antigen is unknown. The data derive from a study of regulatory and conventional T cells in RAG deficiency. Conventional CD4+ T cells were sorted from blood as CD25-low CD127-high cells. Study findings and constraints: Shorter CDR3s in all patient subsets; >85% Treg-Tconv overlap in Omenn. Treg unique TCR beta sequences were approximately 100-fold fewer in Omenn syndrome and CID/AS patients than controls.

The germline V and J ends were trimmed by 6 bases and 7 bases, with 15 bases remaining between them. Germline V gives CDR1 MDHEN, CDR2 SYDVKM. This CDR3 contains 14 residues. Produced via immunoSEQ multiplex PCR; TCRdb's table is partial and in-frame only. The sample consists of 45,000 or so clones, about nine tenths of them appearing once. This sample was shared with a second study, whose subject was regulatory T cells. As that study records: The primer mix had 52 TRBV and 13 TRBJ primers. Regulatory T cells showed the strongest V-J pair restriction and V/J gene skewing among patient repertoires.

The receptor comes from a human donor in good health. Sequencing was performed on CD4+ effector T cells sorted from blood. The rearrangement uses TRBV28 and TRBJ1-4, with D perhaps TRBD1 (6 bases). CDR3 sequence reads: CASRPGVVREKLFF. The CDR3 DNA follows: TGTGCCAGCAGGCCAGGGGTAGTCCGTGAAAAACTGTTTTTT.